Sequencing of this T cell receptor beta chain was carried out in a study of T cells in Graves' hyperthyroidism and ophthalmopathy. This CDR3 has 16 amino acids. Germline V lookup: CDR1 MDHEN, CDR2 SYDVKM. With 4 bases clipped from V and 1 base from J, the junction kept 8 bases outside the gene matches. In this sample, this clonotype turned up many times. Its antigen is unidentified. The study's findings and limits: Blood shared most expanded thyroid clonotypes above 0.001.

Amplification of TCR beta CDR3 regions used RNA as the template. TCR CDR3 underwent first-round RT-PCR with the HTBI primer set. TCRdb redid the calling of the multiplex PCR reads with MiXCR, one entry per CDR3 protein. Among around 290,000 distinct CDR3 sequences, around 15% were seen once, and the ten largest hold under 8%. The sample consisted of blood. The chain has TRBV28 and TRBJ2-7; TRBD1 aligns across 9 bases. This clonotype was sampled from a woman aged 40-49 years with Graves' hyperthyroidism. The DNA for the CDR3 is TGTGCCAGCAGTTCCATACCGGGACAGGGTTCCTACGAGCAGTACTTC. Protein sequence: CASSSIPGQGSYEQYF.